This TCR beta chain is from a study of radiation and T cells in renal cell carcinoma. Study information: Nephrectomy followed 15 Gy stereotactic body radiation by 4 weeks. Study-level points and caveats: Top tumor clonotypes rose in blood 2 weeks post-radiation, then contracted.

Only in-frame clones appear in the TCRdb table, and some are missing; sequencing was by immunoSEQ multiplex PCR. The repertoire holds around 130,000 clones, with 88% as singletons. This clone was recorded once. Its cognate antigen is unknown. Indicated time point: blood 2 weeks post-SBRT. Treatment defined: 15 Gy SBRT to primary tumor, nephrectomy 4 weeks later. Blood was sampled at baseline, 2 weeks and 4 weeks after SBRT. This renal cell carcinoma was of the clear cell type. The CDR3 contains 13 residues. Between the trimmed V and J ends, which lost 4 bases and 8 bases, there was a span of 14 bases. Per the germline V gene, CDR1 is SGHDN and CDR2 is FVKESK.

The source is a woman between 65 and 79 years old with renal cell carcinoma. The source material was blood, sampled from a patient whose treatment included radiotherapy and nephrectomy. The chain is built from TRBV14 and TRBJ1-2, with D maybe TRBD1 (5 bases). The CDR3 DNA sequence: TGTGCCAGCAGCCGGGACGGCCTCGGGGGCTACACCTTC. This codes for CASSRDGLGGYTF.